This TCR beta chain originates from a study of cytomegalovirus exposure and HLA in healthy donors. PCR primers comprised 60 Vbeta and 13 Jbeta primers. Using immunoSEQ multiplex PCR, the repertoire was profiled, and TCRdb retains in-frame clones only, with some absent. The table has about 140,000 clones, under 80% seen once. The germline V gene encodes CDR1 SGHNT and CDR2 YYREEE (reference sequence). CDR3 length: 16 residues. After removal of 0 bases from V and 4 bases from J, the junction contained 6 bases not matched to a gene. V and J are TRBV5-4 and TRBJ2-3; 9 bases map to TRBD2. The receptor was isolated from a woman aged 45-60 years in good health and CMV-seropositive. The sample was PBMCs. CDR3 region: CASSLDAGGPADTQYF. CDR3 bases: TGTGCCAGCAGCTTGGACGCGGGGGGGCCTGCAGATACGCAGTATTTT.